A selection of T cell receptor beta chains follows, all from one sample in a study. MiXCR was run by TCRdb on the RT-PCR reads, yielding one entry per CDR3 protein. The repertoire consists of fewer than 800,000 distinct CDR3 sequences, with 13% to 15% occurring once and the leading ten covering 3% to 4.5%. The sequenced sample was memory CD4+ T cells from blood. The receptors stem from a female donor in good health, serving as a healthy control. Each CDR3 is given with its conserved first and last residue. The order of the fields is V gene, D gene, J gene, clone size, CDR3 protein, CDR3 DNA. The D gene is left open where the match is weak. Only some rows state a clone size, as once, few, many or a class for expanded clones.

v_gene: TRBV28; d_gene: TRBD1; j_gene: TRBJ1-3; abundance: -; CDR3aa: CASRSPTGDSGNTIYF; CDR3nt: TGTGCCAGCAGAAGCCCCACAGGGGACTCTGGAAACACCATATATTTT
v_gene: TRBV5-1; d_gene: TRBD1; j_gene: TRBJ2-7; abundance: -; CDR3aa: CASSLGPGQGRGEQYF; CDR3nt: TGCGCCAGCAGCTTGGGGCCGGGACAGGGAAGGGGCGAGCAGTACTTC
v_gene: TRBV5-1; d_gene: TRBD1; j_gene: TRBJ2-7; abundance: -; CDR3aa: CASRRDRGISYEQYF; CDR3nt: TGCGCCAGCAGAAGAGACAGGGGGATCTCCTACGAGCAGTACTTC
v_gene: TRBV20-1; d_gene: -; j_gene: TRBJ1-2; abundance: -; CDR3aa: CSARGGDSPYGYTF; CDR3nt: TGCAGTGCTAGAGGAGGCGATTCTCCCTATGGCTACACCTTC
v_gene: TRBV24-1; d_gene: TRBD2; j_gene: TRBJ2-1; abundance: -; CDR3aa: CATSVRGGSYNEQFF; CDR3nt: TGTGCCACCAGTGTCCGCGGGGGCTCCTACAATGAGCAGTTCTTC
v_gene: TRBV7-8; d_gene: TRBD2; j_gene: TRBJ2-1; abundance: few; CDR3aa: CASSPWRGSGTYNEQFF; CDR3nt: TGTGCCAGCAGCCCCTGGAGGGGTAGCGGGACCTACAATGAGCAGTTCTTC
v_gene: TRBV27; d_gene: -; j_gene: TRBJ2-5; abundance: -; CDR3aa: CASSPLMGPGSQYF; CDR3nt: TGTGCCAGCAGTCCACTTATGGGGCCGGGTTCCCAGTACTTC
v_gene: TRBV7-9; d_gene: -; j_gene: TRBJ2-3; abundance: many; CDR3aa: CASSLVLSGADTQYF; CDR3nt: TGTGCCAGCAGCTTAGTTCTATCGGGAGCAGATACGCAGTATTTT
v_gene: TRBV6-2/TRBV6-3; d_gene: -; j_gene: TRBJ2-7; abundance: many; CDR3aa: CASSRQAYEQYF; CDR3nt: TGTGCCAGCAGTAGGCAGGCCTACGAGCAGTACTTC
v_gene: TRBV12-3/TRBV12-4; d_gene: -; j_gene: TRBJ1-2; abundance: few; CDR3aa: CASKGPGQGQGGYTF; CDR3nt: TGTGCCAGCAAGGGTCCCGGCCAGGGGCAGGGCGGCTACACCTTC
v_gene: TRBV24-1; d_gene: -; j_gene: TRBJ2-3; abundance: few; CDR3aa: CATSDRVGTDTQYF; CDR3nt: TGTGCCACCAGTGATAGGGTCGGCACAGATACGCAGTATTTT
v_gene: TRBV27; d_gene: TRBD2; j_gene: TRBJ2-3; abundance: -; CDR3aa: CASSPRASGSSADTQYF; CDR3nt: TGTGCCAGCAGTCCAAGGGCTAGCGGGAGTTCCGCAGATACGCAGTATTTT
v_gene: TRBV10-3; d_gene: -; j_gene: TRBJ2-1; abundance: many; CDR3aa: CAISEMDGYNEQFF; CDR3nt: TGTGCCATCAGTGAGATGGACGGCTACAATGAGCAGTTCTTC
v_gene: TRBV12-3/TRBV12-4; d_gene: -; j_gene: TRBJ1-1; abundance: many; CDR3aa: CASSYDNLLEAFF; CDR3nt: TGTGCCAGCAGTTATGATAATTTACTAGAAGCTTTCTTT
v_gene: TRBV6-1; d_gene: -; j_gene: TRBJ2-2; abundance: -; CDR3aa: CASLGPRNTGELFF; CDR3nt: TGTGCCTCTTTGGGACCCCGGAACACCGGGGAGCTGTTTTTT
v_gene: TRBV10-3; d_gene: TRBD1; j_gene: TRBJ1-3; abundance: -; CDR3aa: CAISRQGAQGNTIYF; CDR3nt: TGTGCCATCAGTCGACAGGGGGCTCAGGGGAACACCATATATTTT
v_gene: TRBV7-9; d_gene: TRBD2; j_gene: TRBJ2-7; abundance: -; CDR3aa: CASSFGVSSGRNF; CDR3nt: TGTGCCAGCAGCTTCGGGGTTTCGTCCGGGAGGAACTTC
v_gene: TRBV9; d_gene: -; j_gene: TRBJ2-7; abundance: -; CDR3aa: CASSVGGAPYEQYF; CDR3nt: TGTGCCAGCAGCGTAGGGGGGGCCCCATACGAGCAGTACTTC